This note documents a single T cell receptor (beta chain) sequence. Method: immunoSEQ multiplex PCR; TCRdb's copy keeps in-frame clones and lacks some. The table shows tens of thousands of clones, with roughly nine tenths occurring only once. These data come from a study of OX40 agonist ivuxolimab in advanced cancers. From germline, CDR1 is LNHNV and CDR2 YYDKDF (reference sequence). Trimming at V came to 8 bases and at J to 0 bases, leaving 4 bases not matched to a gene. The CDR3 is made up of 14 amino acids. The source is an adult with an advanced solid tumor such as melanoma, head and neck, liver or kidney cancer. This sample comprised CD4+ or CD8+ T cells sorted from blood, obtained in a trial of the OX40 agonist ivuxolimab. The chain carries TRBV15 and TRBJ2-3; TRBD2 matches at 8 bases. CDR3 in amino acids: CATSASGSTDTQYF. In DNA, the CDR3 is TGTGCCACCTCAGCTAGCGGGAGCACAGATACGCAGTATTTT. Using reference TRBV15 and TRBJ2-3 for the parts outside the CDR3, the full variable domain is DAMVIQNPRYQVTQFGKPVTLSCSQTLNHNVMYWYQQKSSQAPKLLFHYYDKDFNNEADTPDNFQSRRPNTSFCFLDIRSPGLGDTAMYLCATSASGSTDTQYFGPGTRLTVL.